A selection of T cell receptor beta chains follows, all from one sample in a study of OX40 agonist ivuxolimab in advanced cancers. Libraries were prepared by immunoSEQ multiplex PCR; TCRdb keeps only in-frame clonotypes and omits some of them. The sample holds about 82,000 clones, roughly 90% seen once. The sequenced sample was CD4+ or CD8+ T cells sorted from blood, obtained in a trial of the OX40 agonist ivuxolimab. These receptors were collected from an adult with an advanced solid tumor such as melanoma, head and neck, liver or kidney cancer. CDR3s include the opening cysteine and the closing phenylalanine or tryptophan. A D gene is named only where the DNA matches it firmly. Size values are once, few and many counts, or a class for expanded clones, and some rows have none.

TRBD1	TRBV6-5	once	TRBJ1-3	CASSRTGFGNTIYF	TGTGCCAGCAGTCGGACAGGGTTCGGAAACACCATATATTTT
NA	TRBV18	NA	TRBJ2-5	CASSPPLGTNQETQYF	TGTGCCAGCTCACCACCTTTAGGGACAAACCAAGAGACCCAGTACTTC
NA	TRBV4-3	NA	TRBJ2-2	CASSQGEGTGELFF	TGCGCCAGCAGCCAAGGGGAAGGCACCGGGGAGCTGTTTTTT
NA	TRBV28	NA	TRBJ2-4	CASSPVLGGDIQYF	TGTGCCAGCAGTCCCGTCCTCGGTGGTGACATTCAGTACTTC
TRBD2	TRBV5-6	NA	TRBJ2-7	CASRTGLAGGYEQYF	TGTGCCAGCAGAACCGGACTAGCGGGAGGGTACGAGCAGTACTTC
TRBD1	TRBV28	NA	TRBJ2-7	CAIRDRAYEQYF	TGTGCCATCCGGGACAGGGCTTACGAGCAGTACTTC
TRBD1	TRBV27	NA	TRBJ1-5	CASSSWTGRNQPQHF	TGTGCCAGCAGTTCATGGACAGGGCGCAATCAGCCCCAGCATTTT
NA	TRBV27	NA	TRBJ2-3	CASSRSGLSGDTQYF	TGTGCCAGCAGCCGAAGCGGATTGAGCGGGGATACGCAGTATTTT
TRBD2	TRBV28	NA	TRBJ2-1	CASSTGTSSSEQFF	TGTGCCAGCAGTACCGGGACTAGTTCCAGTGAGCAGTTCTTC
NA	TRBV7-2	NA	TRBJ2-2	CASSRTLLDTGELFF	TGTGCCAGCAGCCGAACCCTTTTGGACACCGGGGAGCTGTTTTTT
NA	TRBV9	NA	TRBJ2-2	CASNPDRAGELFF	TGTGCCAGCAATCCGGATAGGGCCGGGGAGCTGTTTTTT
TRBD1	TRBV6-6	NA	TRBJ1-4	CASSTPRTGNEKLFF	TGTGCCAGCAGTACCCCCCGGACAGGGAATGAAAAACTGTTTTTT
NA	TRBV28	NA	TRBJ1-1	CASITGVGAGAFF	TGTGCCAGCATCACAGGAGTGGGGGCAGGAGCTTTCTTT
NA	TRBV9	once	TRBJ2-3	CASSVVDVGTHTQYF	TGTGCCAGCAGCGTAGTGGATGTCGGGACTCATACGCAGTATTTT
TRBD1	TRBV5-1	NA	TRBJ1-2	CASSDPGQKYGYTF	TGCGCCAGCAGCGACCCGGGACAGAAGTATGGCTACACCTTC
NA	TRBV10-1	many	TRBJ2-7	CASSAGAKTSEQYF	TGCGCCAGCAGCGCCGGGGCTAAGACCAGCGAGCAGTACTTC
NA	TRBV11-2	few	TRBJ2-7	CASSLVAGPYEQYF	TGTGCCAGCAGCTTAGTGGCAGGGCCCTACGAGCAGTACTTC
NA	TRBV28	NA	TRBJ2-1	CATHPRGRTYNEQFF	TGTGCCACCCACCCCAGGGGACGCACCTACAATGAGCAGTTCTTC
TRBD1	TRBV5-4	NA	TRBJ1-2	CASSSGQGGYGYTF	TGTGCCAGCAGCTCGGGACAGGGTGGCTATGGCTACACCTTC
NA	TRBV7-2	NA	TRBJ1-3	CASSLAHQSSGNTIYF	TGTGCCAGCAGCTTAGCGCATCAGAGCTCTGGAAACACCATATATTTT
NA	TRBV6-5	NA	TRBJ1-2	CASRRGGSGYGYTF	TGTGCCAGCAGACGGGGGGGATCGGGCTATGGCTACACCTTC
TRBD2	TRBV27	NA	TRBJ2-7	CASSLGRTSGRAGTLYEQYF	TGTGCCAGCAGTTTGGGACGGACTAGCGGGAGGGCTGGGACTCTCTACGAGCAGTACTTC
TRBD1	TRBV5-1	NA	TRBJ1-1	CASSLGQGATGNTEAFF	TGCGCCAGCAGCCTGGGACAGGGGGCAACGGGTAACACTGAAGCTTTCTTT
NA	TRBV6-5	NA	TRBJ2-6	CAARSPGANVLTF	TGTGCCGCGCGAAGTCCTGGGGCCAACGTCCTGACTTTC
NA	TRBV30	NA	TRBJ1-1	CACLRVGGKNTEAFF	TGTGCCTGTCTAAGGGTGGGAGGAAAGAACACTGAAGCTTTCTTT
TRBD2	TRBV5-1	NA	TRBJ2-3	CASSYGGSYDTQYF	TGCGCCAGCAGCTACGGGGGGTCCTACGATACGCAGTATTTT
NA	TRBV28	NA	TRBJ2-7	CASSPIMVDYF	TGTGCCAGCAGCCCGATAATGGTTGATTACTTC
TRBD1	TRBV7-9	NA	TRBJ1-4	CASSLGPGGGGEKLFF	TGTGCCAGCAGCTTAGGTCCAGGGGGCGGAGGCGAAAAACTGTTTTTT
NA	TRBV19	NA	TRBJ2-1	CASSYSPPSSYNEQFF	TGTGCCAGTAGCTATAGCCCCCCGAGCTCCTACAATGAGCAGTTCTTC
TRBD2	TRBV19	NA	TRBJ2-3	CASSPNGLAGGLPDTQYF	TGTGCCAGTAGTCCCAACGGGCTAGCGGGAGGGTTGCCAGATACGCAGTATTTT
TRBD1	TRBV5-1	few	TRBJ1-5	CASSLAGTGFQPQHF	TGCGCCAGCAGCTTGGCTGGGACAGGATTTCAGCCCCAGCATTTT
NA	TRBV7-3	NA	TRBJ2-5	CASSLAGLQGETQYF	TGTGCCAGCAGCTTAGCGGGGCTCCAAGGAGAGACCCAGTACTTC
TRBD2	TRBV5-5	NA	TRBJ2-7	CASSFYSGSYEQYF	TGTGCCAGCAGCTTCTATAGCGGGAGCTACGAGCAGTACTTC
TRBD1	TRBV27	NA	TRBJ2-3	CASRDRGLRTDTQYF	TGTGCCAGTAGGGACAGGGGGCTTCGCACAGATACGCAGTATTTT
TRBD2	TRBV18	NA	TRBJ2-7	CASSPAGTSGRPGREQYF	TGTGCCAGCTCACCGGCCGGGACTAGCGGGAGACCCGGGCGGGAGCAGTACTTC
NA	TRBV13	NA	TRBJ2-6	CASSSALQSRANVLTF	TGTGCCAGCAGCTCGGCCTTACAAAGTCGGGCCAACGTCCTGACTTTC
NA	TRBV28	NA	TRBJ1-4	CASSLFAGAGKLFF	TGTGCCAGCAGTTTATTTGCAGGGGCCGGGAAACTGTTTTTT
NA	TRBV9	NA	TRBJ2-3	CASSSRARGDTQYF	TGTGCCAGCAGCTCCCGGGCGAGAGGAGATACGCAGTATTTT
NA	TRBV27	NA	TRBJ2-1	CASSLMPGYNEQFF	TGTGCCAGCAGTTTAATGCCGGGGTACAATGAGCAGTTCTTC
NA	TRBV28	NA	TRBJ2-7	CASSLRLEGEQYF	TGTGCCAGCAGTTTAAGACTGGAGGGGGAGCAGTACTTC
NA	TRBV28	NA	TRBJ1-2	CASSLPGQLANYGYTF	TGTGCCAGCAGTTTACCGGGCCAATTAGCTAACTATGGCTACACCTTC
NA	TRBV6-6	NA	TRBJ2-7	CASNGDGFYEQYF	TGTGCCAGCAATGGGGACGGTTTCTACGAGCAGTACTTC
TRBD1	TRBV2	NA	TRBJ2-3	CASRDRGTDTQYF	TGTGCCAGCAGGGACAGGGGAACAGATACGCAGTATTTT
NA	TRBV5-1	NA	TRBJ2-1	CASSLAAGPSSYNEQFF	TGCGCCAGCAGCTTGGCCGCGGGTCCGAGCTCCTACAATGAGCAGTTCTTC
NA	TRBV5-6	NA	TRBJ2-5	CASSLPSVGGETQYF	TGTGCCAGCAGCCTTCCCAGTGTTGGGGGGGAGACCCAGTACTTC